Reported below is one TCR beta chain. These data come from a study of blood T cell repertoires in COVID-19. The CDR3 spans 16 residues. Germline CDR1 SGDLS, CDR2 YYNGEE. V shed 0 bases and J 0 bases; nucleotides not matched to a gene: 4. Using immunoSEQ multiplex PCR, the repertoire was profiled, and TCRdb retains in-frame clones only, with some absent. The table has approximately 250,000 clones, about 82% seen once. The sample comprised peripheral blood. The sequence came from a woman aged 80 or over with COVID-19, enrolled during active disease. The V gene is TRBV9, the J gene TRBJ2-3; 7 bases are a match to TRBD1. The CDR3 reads CASSVATGWSTDTQYF. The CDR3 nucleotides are TGTGCCAGCAGCGTAGCGACAGGGTGGAGCACAGATACGCAGTATTTT.